This TCR beta chain was captured in a study of lymphopenia after photon versus proton radiotherapy. The trim removed 3 bases at V and 3 bases at J, leaving 3 bases unmatched. Per the germline V gene, CDR1 is SGHRS and CDR2 is YFSETQ. The CDR3 covers 13 residues. Sequencing used immunoSEQ multiplex PCR; TCRdb keeps in-frame clones, though not all of them. The profile shows around 42,000 clones, over 75% of them singletons. The source of this sequence is a man aged 35 to 55 with gastric cancer. The specimen was peripheral blood, collected from a patient treated with photon-based radiotherapy. This rearrangement joins TRBV5-1 to TRBJ2-7; 7 nucleotides agree with TRBD1. The CDR3, as DNA: TGCGCCAGCAGCTCGTCAGGGGGCTACGAGCAGTACTTC. Protein product: CASSSSGGYEQYF.